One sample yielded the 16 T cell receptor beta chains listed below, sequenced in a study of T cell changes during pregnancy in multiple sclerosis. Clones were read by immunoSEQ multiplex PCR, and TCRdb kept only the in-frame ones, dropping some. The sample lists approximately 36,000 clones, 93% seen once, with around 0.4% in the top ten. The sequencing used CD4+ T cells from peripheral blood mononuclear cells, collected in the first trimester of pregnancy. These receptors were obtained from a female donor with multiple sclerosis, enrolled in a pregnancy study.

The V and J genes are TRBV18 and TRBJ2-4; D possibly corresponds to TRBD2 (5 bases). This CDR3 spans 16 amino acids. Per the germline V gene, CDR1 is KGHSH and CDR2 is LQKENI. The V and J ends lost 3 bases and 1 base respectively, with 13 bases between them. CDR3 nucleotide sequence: TGTGCCAGCTCACCCGCGGGCCCTGGGGCCAAAAACATTCAGTACTTC. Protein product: CASSPAGPGAKNIQYF.

Written as DNA, the CDR3 is TGTGCCAGCTCACCACGAGGGGGTCGCACTGAAGCTTTCTTT. Its translation: CASSPRGGRTEAFF. The V call is TRBV18, the J call TRBJ1-1, with a possible D match to TRBD1 (6 bases). Germline V gene data show CDR1 as KGHSH and CDR2 as LQKENI. The CDR3 length is 14 residues. V was shortened by 1 base and J by 4 bases, with 10 bases between the two germline ends.

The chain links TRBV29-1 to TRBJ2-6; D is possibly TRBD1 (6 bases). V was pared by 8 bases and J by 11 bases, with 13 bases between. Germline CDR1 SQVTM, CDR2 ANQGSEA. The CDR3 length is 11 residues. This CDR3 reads CSPGQPHVLTF. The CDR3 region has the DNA TGCAGCCCCGGACAGCCTCACGTCCTGACTTTC.

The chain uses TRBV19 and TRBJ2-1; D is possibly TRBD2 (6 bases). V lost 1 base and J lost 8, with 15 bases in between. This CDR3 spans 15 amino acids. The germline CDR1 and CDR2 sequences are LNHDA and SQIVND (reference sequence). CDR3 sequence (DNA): TGTGCCAGTAGTATAGTTCCGGGGGATCCCTATGAGCAGTTCTTC. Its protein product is CASSIVPGDPYEQFF.

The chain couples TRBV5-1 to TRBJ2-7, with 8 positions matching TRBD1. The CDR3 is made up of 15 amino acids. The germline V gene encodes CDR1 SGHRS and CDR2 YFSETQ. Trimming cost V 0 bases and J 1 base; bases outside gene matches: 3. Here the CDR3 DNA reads TGCGCCAGCAGCTTGGGGACAGGGAGGTCCTACGAGCAGTACTTC. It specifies CASSLGTGRSYEQYF.

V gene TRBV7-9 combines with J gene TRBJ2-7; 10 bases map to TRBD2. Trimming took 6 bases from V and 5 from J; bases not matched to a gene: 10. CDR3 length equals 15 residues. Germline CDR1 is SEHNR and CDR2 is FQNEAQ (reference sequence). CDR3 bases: TGTGCCAGCAGTCGAGCGGGAGGGCCGGCCCACGAGCAGTACTTC. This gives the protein CASSRAGGPAHEQYF.

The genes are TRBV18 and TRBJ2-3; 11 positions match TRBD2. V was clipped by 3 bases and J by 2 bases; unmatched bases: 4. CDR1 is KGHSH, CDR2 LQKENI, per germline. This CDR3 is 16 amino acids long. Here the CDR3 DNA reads TGTGCCAGCTCACCCCTAGCGGGGGGCCTCACAGATACGCAGTATTTT. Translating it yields CASSPLAGGLTDTQYF.

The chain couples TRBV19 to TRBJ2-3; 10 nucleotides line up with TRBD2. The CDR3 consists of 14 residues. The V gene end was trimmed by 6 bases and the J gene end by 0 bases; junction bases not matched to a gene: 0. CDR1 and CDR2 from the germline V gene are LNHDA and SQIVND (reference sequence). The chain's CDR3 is CASRTSGSTDTQYF. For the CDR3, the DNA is TGTGCCAGTAGGACTAGCGGGAGCACAGATACGCAGTATTTT.

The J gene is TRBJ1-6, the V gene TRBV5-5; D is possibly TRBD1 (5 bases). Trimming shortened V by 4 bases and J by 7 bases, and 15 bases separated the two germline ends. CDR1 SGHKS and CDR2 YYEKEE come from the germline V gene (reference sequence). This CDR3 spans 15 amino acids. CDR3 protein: CASSPQQGRNSPLHF. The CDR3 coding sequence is TGTGCCAGCAGCCCACAGCAGGGTAGAAATTCACCCCTCCACTTT.

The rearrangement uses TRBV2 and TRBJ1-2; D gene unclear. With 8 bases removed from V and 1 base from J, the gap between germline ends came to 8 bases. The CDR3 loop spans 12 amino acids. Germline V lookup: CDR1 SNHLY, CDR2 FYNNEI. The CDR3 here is CASSELNYGYTF. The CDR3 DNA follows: TGTGCCAGCTCTGAGCTTAACTATGGCTACACCTTC. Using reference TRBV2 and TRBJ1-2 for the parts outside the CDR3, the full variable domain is EPEVTQTPSHQVTQMGQEVILRCVPISNHLYFYWYRQILGQKVEFLVSFYNNEISEKSEIFDDQFSVERPDGSNFTLKIRSTKLEDSAMYFCASSELNYGYTFGSGTRLTVV.

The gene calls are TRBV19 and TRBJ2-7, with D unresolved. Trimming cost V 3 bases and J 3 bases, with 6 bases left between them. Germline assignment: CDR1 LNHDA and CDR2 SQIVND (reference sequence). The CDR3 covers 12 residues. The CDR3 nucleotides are TGTGCCAGTAGTATGAACAGCTACGAGCAGTACTTC. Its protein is CASSMNSYEQYF.

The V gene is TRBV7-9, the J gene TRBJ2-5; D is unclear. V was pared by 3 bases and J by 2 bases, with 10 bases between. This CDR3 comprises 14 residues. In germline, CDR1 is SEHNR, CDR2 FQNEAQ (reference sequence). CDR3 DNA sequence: TGTGCCAGCAGCTTTCACCTAGAACAAGAGACCCAGTACTTC. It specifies CASSFHLEQETQYF.

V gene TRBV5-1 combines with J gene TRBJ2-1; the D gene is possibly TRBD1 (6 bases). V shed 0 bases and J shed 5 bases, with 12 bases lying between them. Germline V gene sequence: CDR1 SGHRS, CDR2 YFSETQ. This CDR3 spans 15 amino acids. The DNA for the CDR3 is TGCGCCAGCAGCTTGGCCAGAGCAGGGGACAATGAGCAGTTCTTC. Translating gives CASSLARAGDNEQFF.

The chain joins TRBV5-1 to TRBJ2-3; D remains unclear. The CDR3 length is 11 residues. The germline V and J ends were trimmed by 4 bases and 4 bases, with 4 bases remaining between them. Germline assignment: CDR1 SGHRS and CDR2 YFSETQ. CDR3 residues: CASSQSDTQYF. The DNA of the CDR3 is TGCGCCAGCAGCCAATCAGATACGCAGTATTTT.

The CDR3 loop is CASSLTSGRADTGELFF. The CDR3 DNA is TGTGCCAGCAGCTTGACTAGCGGGAGGGCCGACACCGGGGAGCTGTTTTTT. V and J are TRBV7-9 and TRBJ2-2; 14 bases fit TRBD2. V lost 3 bases to trimming and J lost 3 bases; unmatched junction nucleotides: 3. The CDR3 loop spans 17 amino acids. Germline assignment: CDR1 SEHNR and CDR2 FQNEAQ (reference sequence). Based on the CDR3 plus reference TRBV7-9 and TRBJ2-2, the full variable domain is DTGVSQNPRHKITKRGQNVTFRCDPISEHNRLYWYRQTLGQGPEFLTYFQNEAQLEKSRLLSDRFSAERPKGSFSTLEIQRTEQGDSAMYLCASSLTSGRADTGELFFGEGSRLTVL.

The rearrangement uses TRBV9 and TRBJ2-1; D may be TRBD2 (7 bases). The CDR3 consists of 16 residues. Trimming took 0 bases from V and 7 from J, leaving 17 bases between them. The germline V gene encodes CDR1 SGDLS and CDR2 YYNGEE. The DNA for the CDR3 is TGTGCCAGCAGCGTAGAAGGGGGGGCCCTTGTGAATGAGCAGTTCTTC. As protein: CASSVEGGALVNEQFF.